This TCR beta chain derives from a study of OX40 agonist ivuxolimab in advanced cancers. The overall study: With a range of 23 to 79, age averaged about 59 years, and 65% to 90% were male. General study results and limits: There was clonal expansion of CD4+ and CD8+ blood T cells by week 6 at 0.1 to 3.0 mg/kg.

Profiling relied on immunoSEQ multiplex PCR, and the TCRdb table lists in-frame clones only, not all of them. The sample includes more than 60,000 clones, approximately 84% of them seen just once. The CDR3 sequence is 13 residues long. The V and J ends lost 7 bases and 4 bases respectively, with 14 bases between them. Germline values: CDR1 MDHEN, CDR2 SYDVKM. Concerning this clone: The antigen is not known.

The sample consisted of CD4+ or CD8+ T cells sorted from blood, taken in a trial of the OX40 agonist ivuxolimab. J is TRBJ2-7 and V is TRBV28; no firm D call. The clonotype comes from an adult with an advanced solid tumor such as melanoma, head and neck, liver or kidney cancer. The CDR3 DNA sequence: TGTGCCAGCATCCAAGGTGGAGCATACGAGCAGTACTTC. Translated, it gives CASIQGGAYEQYF. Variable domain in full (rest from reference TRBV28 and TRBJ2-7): DVKVTQSSRYLVKRTGEKVFLECVQDMDHENMFWYRQDPGLGLRLIYFSYDVKMKEKGDIPEGYSVSREKKERFSLILESASTNQTSMYLCASIQGGAYEQYFGPGTRLTVT.